This TCR beta chain was sequenced for a study of blood T cell repertoires in COVID-19. Only in-frame clones appear in the TCRdb table, and some are missing; sequencing was by immunoSEQ multiplex PCR. The table has hundreds of thousands of clones, roughly 85% seen once; the top ten hold about 7%. This clone has only a few counts. The CDR3 is made up of 14 amino acids. With 10 bases clipped from V and 0 bases from J, the junction kept 8 bases outside the gene matches. The germline V gene encodes CDR1 MNHEY and CDR2 SVGAGI. The TCR sequence derives from a human donor in a cohort sampled during active COVID-19. This rearrangement joins TRBV6-5 to TRBJ2-7; 8 bases agree with TRBD1. The sample taken for sequencing was peripheral blood. This CDR3 reads CATSSDRGSYEQYF. CDR3 coding DNA: TGTGCCACCTCGAGTGACAGGGGCTCCTACGAGCAGTACTTC.